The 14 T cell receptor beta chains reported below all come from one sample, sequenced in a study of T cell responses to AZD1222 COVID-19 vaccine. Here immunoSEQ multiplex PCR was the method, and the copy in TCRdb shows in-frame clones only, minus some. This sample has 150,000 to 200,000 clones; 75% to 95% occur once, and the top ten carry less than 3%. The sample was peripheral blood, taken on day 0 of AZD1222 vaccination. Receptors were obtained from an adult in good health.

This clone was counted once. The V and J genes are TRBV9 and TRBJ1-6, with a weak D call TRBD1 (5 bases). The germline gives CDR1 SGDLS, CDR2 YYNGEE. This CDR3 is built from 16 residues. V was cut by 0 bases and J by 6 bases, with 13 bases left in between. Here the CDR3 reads CASSVAGTAANSPLHF. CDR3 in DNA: TGTGCCAGCAGCGTAGCGGGGACTGCGGCTAATTCACCCCTCCACTTT.

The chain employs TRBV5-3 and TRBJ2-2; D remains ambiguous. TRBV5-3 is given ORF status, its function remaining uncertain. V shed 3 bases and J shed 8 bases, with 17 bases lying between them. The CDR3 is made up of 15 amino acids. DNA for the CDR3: TGTGCCAGAAGCTCGCTGGCGGTACGTAGGGGGGAGCTGTTTTTT. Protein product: CARSSLAVRRGELFF.

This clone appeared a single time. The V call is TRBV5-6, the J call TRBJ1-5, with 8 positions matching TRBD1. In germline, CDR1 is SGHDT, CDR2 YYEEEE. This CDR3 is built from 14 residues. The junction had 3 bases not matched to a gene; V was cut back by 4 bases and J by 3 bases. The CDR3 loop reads CASSLGQVNQPQHF. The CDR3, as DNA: TGTGCCAGCAGCCTGGGACAGGTCAATCAGCCCCAGCATTTT.

The CDR3 bases are TGTGCCTGGGAGGGGGTCTCTGAAGCTTTCTTT. Protein sequence: CAWEGVSEAFF. The chain has TRBV30 and TRBJ1-1; weak D call: TRBD1 (6 bases). Trimming took off 5 bases at V and 6 bases at J, with 10 bases between the two ends. CDR3 length: 11 amino acids. Germline V gene sequence: CDR1 GTSNPN, CDR2 SVGIG (reference sequence).

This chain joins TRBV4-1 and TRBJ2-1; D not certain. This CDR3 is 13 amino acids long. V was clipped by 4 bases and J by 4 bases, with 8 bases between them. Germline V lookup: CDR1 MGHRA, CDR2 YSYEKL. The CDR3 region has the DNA TGCGCCAGCAGCCCCGCCGAATACAATGAGCAGTTCTTC. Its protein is CASSPAEYNEQFF.

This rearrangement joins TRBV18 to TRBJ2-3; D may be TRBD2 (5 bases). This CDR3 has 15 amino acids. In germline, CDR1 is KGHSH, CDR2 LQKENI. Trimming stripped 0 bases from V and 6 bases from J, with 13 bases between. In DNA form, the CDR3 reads TGTGCCAGCTCACCACCGTGGCAGGACTTCGATACGCAGTATTTT. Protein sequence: CASSPPWQDFDTQYF.

In DNA form, the CDR3 reads TGTGCCAGCAGCTTAAAAGCAGGGGGCTACCAAGAGACCCAGTACTTC. Residues: CASSLKAGGYQETQYF. The chain carries TRBV7-3 and TRBJ2-5; 8 bases are shared with TRBD1. Germline V gene sequence: CDR1 SGHTA, CDR2 FQGTGA. J was trimmed by 0 bases and V by 1 base; bases with no gene match: 4. This CDR3 is 16 amino acids long.

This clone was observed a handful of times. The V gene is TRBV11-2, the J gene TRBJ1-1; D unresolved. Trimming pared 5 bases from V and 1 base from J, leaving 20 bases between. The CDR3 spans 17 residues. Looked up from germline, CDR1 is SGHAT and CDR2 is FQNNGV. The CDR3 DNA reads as TGTGCCAGCAGCCCATCTAGCACCTTAGAATGGAACACTGAAGCTTTCTTT. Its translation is CASSPSSTLEWNTEAFF.

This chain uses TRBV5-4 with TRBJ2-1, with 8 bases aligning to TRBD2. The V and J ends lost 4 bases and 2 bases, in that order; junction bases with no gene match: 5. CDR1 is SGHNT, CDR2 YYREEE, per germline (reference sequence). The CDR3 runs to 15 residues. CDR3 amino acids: CASSPTGGTYNEQFF. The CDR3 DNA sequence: TGTGCCAGCAGCCCCACGGGGGGGACCTACAATGAGCAGTTCTTC.

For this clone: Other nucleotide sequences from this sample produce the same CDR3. The CDR3 sequence: CASSPDRNYGYTF. As DNA, the CDR3 is TGTGCCAGCAGCCCGGACAGAAACTATGGCTACACCTTC. V gene TRBV9 combines with J gene TRBJ1-2; D may be TRBD1 (6 bases). The V end was cut by 4 bases, the J end by 2 bases, with 9 bases between. CDR3 length: 13 residues. In germline, CDR1 is SGDLS, CDR2 YYNGEE.

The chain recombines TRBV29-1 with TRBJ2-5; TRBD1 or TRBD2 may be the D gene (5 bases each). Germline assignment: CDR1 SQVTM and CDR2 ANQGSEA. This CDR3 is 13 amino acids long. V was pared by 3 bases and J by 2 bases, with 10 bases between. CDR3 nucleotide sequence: TGCAGCGTTGAGGCAGGGAGACAAGAGACCCAGTACTTC. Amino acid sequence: CSVEAGRQETQYF.

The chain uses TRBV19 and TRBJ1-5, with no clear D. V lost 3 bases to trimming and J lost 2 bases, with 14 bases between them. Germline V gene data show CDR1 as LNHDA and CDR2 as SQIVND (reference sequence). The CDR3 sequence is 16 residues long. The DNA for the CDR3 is TGTGCCAGTAGTATCCGAGGTTCCGGGGGCAATCAGCCCCAGCATTTT. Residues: CASSIRGSGGNQPQHF.

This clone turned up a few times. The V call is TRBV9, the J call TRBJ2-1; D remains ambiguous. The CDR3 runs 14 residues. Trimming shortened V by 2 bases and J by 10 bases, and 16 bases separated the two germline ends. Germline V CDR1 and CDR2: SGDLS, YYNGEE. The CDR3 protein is CASSVVQINGEQFF. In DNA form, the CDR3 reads TGTGCCAGCAGCGTGGTACAGATAAACGGAGAGCAGTTCTTC. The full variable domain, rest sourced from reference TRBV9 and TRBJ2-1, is DSGVTQTPKHLITATGQRVTLRCSPRSGDLSVYWYQQSLDQGLQFLIQYYNGEERAKGNILERFSAQQFPDLHSELNLSSLELGDSALYFCASSVVQINGEQFFGPGTRLTVL.

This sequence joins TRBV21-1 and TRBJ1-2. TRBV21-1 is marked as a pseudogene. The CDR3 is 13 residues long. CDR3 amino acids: CASSPGRHYGYTF. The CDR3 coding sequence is TGTGCCAGCAGCCCCGGACGGCACTATGGCTACACCTTC.